A selection of T cell receptor beta chains follows, all from one sample in a study of blood T cell repertoires in COVID-19. Profiled with immunoSEQ multiplex PCR; TCRdb holds only in-frame clones, not every one. The table lists roughly 96,000 clones, around 80% of them singletons. The material sequenced was peripheral blood. These receptors were obtained from an elderly man with acute or convalescent COVID-19. The CDR3 runs from the conserved cysteine through the conserved F or W. A D gene is named only where the DNA matches it firmly. Rows give clone size only sometimes, using once, few, many, or a class for an expanded clone.

clone size	D gene	J gene	V gene	CDR3 DNA	CDR3 protein
NA	TRBD2	TRBJ2-5	TRBV6-1	TGTGCCAGCAGTGAAGCGCCACTAGCGGGAGGGAGGGAGACCCAGTACTTC	CASSEAPLAGGRETQYF
NA	TRBD2	TRBJ2-7	TRBV5-6	TGTGCCAGCAGCGCCCCGGGGCTAGCGGGGGGCCGAACTTACGAGCAGTACTTC	CASSAPGLAGGRTYEQYF
NA	NA	TRBJ2-7	TRBV28	TGTGCCAGCAGTACCCTCGAAGGAGTGACTAGTTACGAGCAGTACTTC	CASSTLEGVTSYEQYF
NA	TRBD1	TRBJ1-3	TRBV14	TGTGCCAGCAGCCCTGGGACAGCTGGAAACACCATATATTTT	CASSPGTAGNTIYF
NA	NA	TRBJ1-3	TRBV19	TGTGCCAGTAGTATAACGTCGGGTGGCGCACGCTCTGGAAACACCATATATTTT	CASSITSGGARSGNTIYF
NA	TRBD1	TRBJ1-2	TRBV19	TGTGCCAGTAGTATAGAACACCGGGACAGGGCCTATGGCTACACCTTC	CASSIEHRDRAYGYTF
NA	TRBD1	TRBJ2-6	TRBV5-1	TGCGCCAGCAGCGCCGGGACAGGGGGAATCTCTGGGGCCAACGTCCTGACTTTC	CASSAGTGGISGANVLTF
NA	TRBD1	TRBJ1-5	TRBV7-2	TGTGCCAGCAGCTTAGAGGGGACAGGGAATCAGCCCCAGCATTTT	CASSLEGTGNQPQHF
NA	NA	TRBJ1-2	TRBV9	TGTGCCAGCAGCGTAGGGTCTGGGGCAGGCTACACCTTC	CASSVGSGAGYTF
once	TRBD1	TRBJ1-5	TRBV19	TGTGCCAGTAGTATAGAAGGGACAGGGAAACAGCCCCAGCATTTT	CASSIEGTGKQPQHF
NA	NA	TRBJ1-5	TRBV28	TGTGCCAGCGTTACGGGAAAGCCTCAGCCCCAGCATTTT	CASVTGKPQPQHF
NA	NA	TRBJ1-4	TRBV28	TGTGCCAGCAGTAATAGCCAAGTATCCGATCGAGAAAAACTGTTTTTT	CASSNSQVSDREKLFF
NA	TRBD2	TRBJ2-2	TRBV28	TGTGCCAGCAGACTAGCGGGAGACTCGCACACCGGGGAGCTGTTTTTT	CASRLAGDSHTGELFF
NA	NA	TRBJ2-1	TRBV27	TGTGCCAGCAGCTCTAGCGAGAAATTATCCAATGAGCAGTTCTTC	CASSSSEKLSNEQFF
NA	NA	TRBJ2-3	TRBV19	TGTGCCAGTAGTATGGGGGGAGTGCGGGCAGATACGCAGTATTTT	CASSMGGVRADTQYF
NA	NA	TRBJ2-2	TRBV30	TGTGCCTGGGGGAAAAGCGCGAACACCGGGGAGCTGTTTTTT	CAWGKSANTGELFF
NA	NA	TRBJ1-5	TRBV3-1/TRBV3-2	TGTGCCAGCAGCCAAGATCCTTATTCGCGTCAGGGGAGCAATCAGCCCCAGCATTTT	CASSQDPYSRQGSNQPQHF
NA	NA	TRBJ2-1	TRBV23-1	TGCGCCAAAAAGGCACCCCGGGGATCCTACAATGAGCAGTTCTTC	CAKKAPRGSYNEQFF
NA	NA	TRBJ1-4	TRBV2	TGTGCCAGCAGTTTAGGACAGATGGCGAGTGAAAAACTGTTTTTT	CASSLGQMASEKLFF
NA	NA	TRBJ2-5	TRBV6-4	TGTGCCAGCAGTGCGGTTAAGTGTGAAGAGACCCAGTACTTC	CASSAVKCEETQYF
NA	TRBD2	TRBJ2-7	TRBV9	TGTGCCAGCAGCCTAGCGGGAACACGGGACGAGCAGTACTTC	CASSLAGTRDEQYF
NA	NA	TRBJ2-2	TRBV18	TGTGCCAGCTCACCTTCGGGGTCCGGGGAGCTGTTTTTT	CASSPSGSGELFF
NA	TRBD1	TRBJ2-7	TRBV5-4	TGTGCCGGAACTGTGGACAGGGGATACGAGCAGTACTTC	CAGTVDRGYEQYF
once	TRBD1	TRBJ1-1	TRBV28	TGTGCCAGCGGATGGACAGGGGGCGACGCTGAAGCTTTCTTT	CASGWTGGDAEAFF
NA	NA	TRBJ1-1	TRBV2	TGTGCCAGCAGTGAAGTCGGCAGGGGCTCCACTGAAGCTTTCTTT	CASSEVGRGSTEAFF
NA	TRBD2	TRBJ2-7	TRBV9	TGTGCCAGCAGCGCGACTAGCGGGGTGAGTGAGCAGTACTTC	CASSATSGVSEQYF
NA	NA	TRBJ2-6	TRBV21-1	TGTGCCAGCAGCACCGCCGTACCCATACAGGGGGCGCCCTCTGGGGCCAACGTCCTGACTTTC	CASSTAVPIQGAPSGANVLTF
NA	TRBD1	TRBJ2-7	TRBV2	TGTGCCAGCAGTTTGAACAAGGGGACAGGGGGGTACGAGCAGTACTTC	CASSLNKGTGGYEQYF
NA	TRBD1	TRBJ2-2	TRBV14	TGTGCCAGCAGCCCTTCGAGGGCAGGGGGCACCGGGGAGCTGTTTTTT	CASSPSRAGGTGELFF
NA	NA	TRBJ1-5	TRBV2	TGTGCCAGCAAACTCTCGGGGAGTACTCAGCCCCAGCATTTT	CASKLSGSTQPQHF
NA	NA	TRBJ2-7	TRBV7-2	TGTGCCAGCAGCTTAGATGGTAGCGGAACCCCCTACGAGCAGTACTTC	CASSLDGSGTPYEQYF
NA	NA	TRBJ2-7	TRBV6-1	TGTGCCAGCAGTGAACAGGTGTACGAGCAGTACTTC	CASSEQVYEQYF
NA	NA	TRBJ1-4	TRBV7-9	TGTGCCAGCAGTGTTAGCCCTTTAGAGGAAAAACTGTTTTTT	CASSVSPLEEKLFF